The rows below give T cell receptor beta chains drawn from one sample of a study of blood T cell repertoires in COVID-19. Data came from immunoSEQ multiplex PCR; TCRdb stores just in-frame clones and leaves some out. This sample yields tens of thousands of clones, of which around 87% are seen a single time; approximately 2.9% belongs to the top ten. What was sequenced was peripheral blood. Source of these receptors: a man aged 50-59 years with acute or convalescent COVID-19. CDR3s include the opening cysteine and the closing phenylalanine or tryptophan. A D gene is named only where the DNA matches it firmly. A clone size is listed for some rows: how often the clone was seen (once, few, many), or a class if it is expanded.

TGTGCCAGCCGGACACAGCAATCTAACTATGGCTACACCTTC,CASRTQQSNYGYTF,TRBJ1-2,TRBV19,NA,14,NA
TGTGCCAGTAGTGCCGGACAGGGCGGAAACATTCAGTACTTC,CASSAGQGGNIQYF,TRBJ2-4,TRBV19,NA,14,TRBD1
TGTGCCAGCAGCCAAGATGGACAGGGAAGGGACACTGAAGCTTTCTTT,CASSQDGQGRDTEAFF,TRBJ1-1,TRBV3-1/TRBV3-2,NA,16,TRBD1
TGTGCCAGCCTCAAGCCCGGGGATGGTGAGCAGTTCTTC,CASLKPGDGEQFF,TRBJ2-1,TRBV11-2,few,13,NA
TGTGCCAGCAGCAGGACAGGGAAAAATCAGCCCCAGCATTTT,CASSRTGKNQPQHF,TRBJ1-5,TRBV6-5,few,14,TRBD1
TGTGCCAGCAGCAGATTAGCGGGAGTCCACGAGCAGTACTTC,CASSRLAGVHEQYF,TRBJ2-7,TRBV27,NA,14,TRBD2
TGTGCCACCAGTGGTGCGGGACAGGGGAACACCGGGGAGCTGTTTTTT,CATSGAGQGNTGELFF,TRBJ2-2,TRBV24-1,NA,16,TRBD1
TGTGCCAGCAGCTTCCGGGACAGGCCCTACAATGAGCAGTTCTTC,CASSFRDRPYNEQFF,TRBJ2-1,TRBV11-2,NA,15,TRBD1
TGCGCCAGCAGCTTGGAGCGGGTCCGGGACAATGAGCAGTTCTTC,CASSLERVRDNEQFF,TRBJ2-1,TRBV5-1,once,15,NA
TGTGCCAGCTCCCGTTCCACGGGCGGGAGGTCACCAACGGCTGAAGCTTTCTTT,CASSRSTGGRSPTAEAFF,TRBJ1-1,TRBV18,NA,18,NA
TGTGCCAGCAGTTCAGGGCATTCACCCCTCCACTTT,CASSSGHSPLHF,TRBJ1-6,TRBV2,NA,12,NA
TGTGCCAGCACCACTCCGGACAGGGGAGAGACCCAGTACTTC,CASTTPDRGETQYF,TRBJ2-5,TRBV28,NA,14,TRBD1
TGTGCCAGCTCACCGAGCCTTGGTCAGCCCCAGCATTTT,CASSPSLGQPQHF,TRBJ1-5,TRBV18,NA,13,NA
TGTGCCAGCACCAAAGGTCTTGTAGGAGGTAATGAGCAGTTCTTC,CASTKGLVGGNEQFF,TRBJ2-1,TRBV28,NA,15,NA
TGTGCCAGCAGCTTAGCAACCGGGCCCGGGGACACTGAAGCTTTCTTT,CASSLATGPGDTEAFF,TRBJ1-1,TRBV7-6,NA,16,NA
TGCAGCGTTGTCGGTGACAGGGGTTACAATGAGCAGTTCTTC,CSVVGDRGYNEQFF,TRBJ2-1,TRBV29-1,NA,14,TRBD1
TGCGCCAGCAGTCGAAGGGACAGGGGTTCCTACGAGCAGTACTTC,CASSRRDRGSYEQYF,TRBJ2-7,TRBV5-1,NA,15,TRBD1
TGTGCCAGTAGTGACTCAGACCGGGTTTGGAACACTGAAGCTTTCTTT,CASSDSDRVWNTEAFF,TRBJ1-1,TRBV19,NA,16,NA
TGTGCCAGCAGCCGTCAGCGGGACTCCTACAATGAGCAGTTCTTC,CASSRQRDSYNEQFF,TRBJ2-1,TRBV14,few,15,TRBD2
TGTGCCAGCAGCTTAACACAGAACACTGAAGCTTTCTTT,CASSLTQNTEAFF,TRBJ1-1,TRBV11-2,NA,13,NA
TGTGCCAGCAGCTTACCCCCAGGGAGACAGGGACGGAATGGCTACACCTTC,CASSLPPGRQGRNGYTF,TRBJ1-2,TRBV11-2,NA,17,TRBD1
TGCAGCGTTGACGGACAGGACAGTTACAATGAGCAGTTCTTC,CSVDGQDSYNEQFF,TRBJ2-1,TRBV29-1,NA,14,TRBD1